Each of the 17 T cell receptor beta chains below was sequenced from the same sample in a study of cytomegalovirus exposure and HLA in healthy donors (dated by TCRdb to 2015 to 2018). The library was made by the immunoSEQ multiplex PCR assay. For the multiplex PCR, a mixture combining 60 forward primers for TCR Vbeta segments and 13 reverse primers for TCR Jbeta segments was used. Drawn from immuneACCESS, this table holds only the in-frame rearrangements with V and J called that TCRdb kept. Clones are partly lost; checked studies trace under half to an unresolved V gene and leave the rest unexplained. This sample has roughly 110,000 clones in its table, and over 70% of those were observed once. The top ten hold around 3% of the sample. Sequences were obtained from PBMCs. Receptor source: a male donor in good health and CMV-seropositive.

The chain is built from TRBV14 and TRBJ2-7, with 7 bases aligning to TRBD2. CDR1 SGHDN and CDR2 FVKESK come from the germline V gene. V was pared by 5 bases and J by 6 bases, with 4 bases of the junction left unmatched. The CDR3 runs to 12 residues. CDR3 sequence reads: CASSFWGGEQYF. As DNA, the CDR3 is TGTGCCAGCAGCTTCTGGGGGGGCGAGCAGTACTTC.

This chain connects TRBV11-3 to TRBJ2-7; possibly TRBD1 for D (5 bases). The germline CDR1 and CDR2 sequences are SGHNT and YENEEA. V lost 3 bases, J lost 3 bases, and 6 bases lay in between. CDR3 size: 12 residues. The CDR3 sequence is CASSFQGYEQYF. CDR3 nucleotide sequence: TGTGCCAGCAGCTTTCAGGGCTACGAGCAGTACTTC. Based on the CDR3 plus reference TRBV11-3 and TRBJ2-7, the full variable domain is EAGVVQSPRYKIIEKKQPVAFWCNPISGHNTLYWYLQNLGQGPELLIRYENEEAVDDSQLPKDRFSAERLKGVDSTLKIQPAELGDSAVYLCASSFQGYEQYFGPGTRLTVT.

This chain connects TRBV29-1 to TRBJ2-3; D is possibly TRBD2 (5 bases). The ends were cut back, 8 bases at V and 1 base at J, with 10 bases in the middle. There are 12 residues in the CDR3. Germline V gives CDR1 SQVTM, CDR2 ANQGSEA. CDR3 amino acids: CSSPGGTDTQYF. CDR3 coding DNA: TGCAGCTCCCCCGGGGGCACAGATACGCAGTATTTT.

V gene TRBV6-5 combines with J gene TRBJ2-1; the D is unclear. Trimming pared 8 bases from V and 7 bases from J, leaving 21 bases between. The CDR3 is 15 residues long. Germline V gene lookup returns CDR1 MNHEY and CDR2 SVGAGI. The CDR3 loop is CASGIRPHTGNEQFF. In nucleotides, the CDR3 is TGTGCCAGCGGTATAAGGCCCCACACCGGGAATGAGCAGTTCTTC.

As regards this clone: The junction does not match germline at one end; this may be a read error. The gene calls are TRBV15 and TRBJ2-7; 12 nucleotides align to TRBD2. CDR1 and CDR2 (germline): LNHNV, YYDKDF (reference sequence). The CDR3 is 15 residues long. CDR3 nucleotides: TGTGCCACCAGCAGAGATAATGTTCTAGCGGGAGGGAGTCACTTC. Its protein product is CATSRDNVLAGGSHF.

The DNA of the CDR3 is TGTGCCAGCGGGGGGGGTGCCAATCAGCCCCAGCATTTT. This sequence encodes CASGGGANQPQHF. This rearrangement joins TRBV2 to TRBJ1-5; weak D call: TRBD1 (5 bases). Germline CDR1 is SNHLY and CDR2 is FYNNEI. Trimming stripped 8 bases from V and 3 bases from J, with 11 bases between. The length of the CDR3 is 13 residues.

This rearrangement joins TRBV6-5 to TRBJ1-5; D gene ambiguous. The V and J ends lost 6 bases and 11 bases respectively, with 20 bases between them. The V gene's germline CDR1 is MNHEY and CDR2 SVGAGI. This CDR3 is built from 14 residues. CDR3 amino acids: CASSTLGGKSSQHF. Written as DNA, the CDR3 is TGTGCCAGCAGCACCCTAGGCGGAAAATCTTCCCAGCATTTT.

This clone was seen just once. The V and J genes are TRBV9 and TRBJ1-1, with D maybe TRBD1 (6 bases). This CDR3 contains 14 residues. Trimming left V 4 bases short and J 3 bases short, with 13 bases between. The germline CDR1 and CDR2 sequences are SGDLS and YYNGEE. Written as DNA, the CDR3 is TGTGCCAGCAGCAAGGTGGGGGGGCACACTGAAGCTTTCTTT. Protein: CASSKVGGHTEAFF.

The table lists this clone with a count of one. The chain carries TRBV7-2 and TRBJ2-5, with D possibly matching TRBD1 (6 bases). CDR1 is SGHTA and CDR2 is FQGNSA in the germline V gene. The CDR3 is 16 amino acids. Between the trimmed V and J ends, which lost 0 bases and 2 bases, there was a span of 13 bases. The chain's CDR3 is CASSLALIGQQETQYF. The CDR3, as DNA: TGTGCCAGCAGCTTAGCTCTAATTGGACAGCAAGAGACCCAGTACTTC.

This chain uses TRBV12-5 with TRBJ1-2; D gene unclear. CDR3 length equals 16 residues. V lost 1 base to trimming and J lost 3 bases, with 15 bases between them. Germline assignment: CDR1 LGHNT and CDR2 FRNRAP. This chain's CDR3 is CASGLAEAVNYYGYTF. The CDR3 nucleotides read TGTGCTAGTGGTTTGGCCGAGGCAGTAAATTACTATGGCTACACCTTC.

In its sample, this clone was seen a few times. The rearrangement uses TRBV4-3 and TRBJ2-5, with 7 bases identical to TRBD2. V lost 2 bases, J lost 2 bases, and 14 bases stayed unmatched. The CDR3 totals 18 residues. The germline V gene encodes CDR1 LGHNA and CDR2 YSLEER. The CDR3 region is CASSQQPIAGTSQETQYF. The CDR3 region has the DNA TGCGCCAGCAGCCAACAGCCCATAGCGGGCACCTCTCAAGAGACCCAGTACTTC.

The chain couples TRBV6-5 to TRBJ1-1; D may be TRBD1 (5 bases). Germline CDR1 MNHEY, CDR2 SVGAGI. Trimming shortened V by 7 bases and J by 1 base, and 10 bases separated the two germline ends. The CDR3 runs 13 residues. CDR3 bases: TGTGCCAGCAATCAGGGTGGGAACACTGAAGCTTTCTTT. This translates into CASNQGGNTEAFF.

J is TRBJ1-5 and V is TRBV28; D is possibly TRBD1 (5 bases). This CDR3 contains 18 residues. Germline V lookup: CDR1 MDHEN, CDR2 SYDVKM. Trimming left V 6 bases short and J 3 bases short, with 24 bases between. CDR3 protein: CASSPIRGGWDYNQPQHF. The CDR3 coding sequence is TGTGCCAGCAGCCCTATCCGAGGTGGTTGGGACTACAATCAGCCCCAGCATTTT.

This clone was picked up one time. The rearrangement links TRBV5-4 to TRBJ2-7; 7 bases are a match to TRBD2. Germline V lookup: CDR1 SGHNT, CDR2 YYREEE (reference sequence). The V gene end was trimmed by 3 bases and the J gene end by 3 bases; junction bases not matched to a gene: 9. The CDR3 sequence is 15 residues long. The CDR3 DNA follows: TGTGCCAGCAGCTGGGGAGGGACGAGAGTCTACGAGCAGTACTTC. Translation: CASSWGGTRVYEQYF.

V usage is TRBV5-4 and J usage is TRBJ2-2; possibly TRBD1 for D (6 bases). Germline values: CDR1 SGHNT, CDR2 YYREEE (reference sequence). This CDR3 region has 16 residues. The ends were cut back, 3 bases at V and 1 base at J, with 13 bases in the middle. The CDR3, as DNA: TGTGCCAGCAGCTCTTGGACAGAGAGGAACACCGGGGAGCTGTTTTTT. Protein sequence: CASSSWTERNTGELFF. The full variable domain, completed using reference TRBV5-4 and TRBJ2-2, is ETGVTQSPTHLIKTRGQQVTLRCSSQSGHNTVSWYQQALGQGPQFIFQYYREEENGRGNFPPRFSGLQFPNYSSELNVNALELDDSALYLCASSSWTERNTGELFFGEGSRLTVL.

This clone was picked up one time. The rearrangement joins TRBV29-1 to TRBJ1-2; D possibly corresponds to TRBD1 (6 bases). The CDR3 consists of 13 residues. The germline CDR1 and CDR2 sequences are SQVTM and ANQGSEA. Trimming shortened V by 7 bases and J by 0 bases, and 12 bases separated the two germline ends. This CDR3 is CSANGQSNYGYTF. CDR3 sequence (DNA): TGCAGCGCCAATGGACAGTCTAACTATGGCTACACCTTC.

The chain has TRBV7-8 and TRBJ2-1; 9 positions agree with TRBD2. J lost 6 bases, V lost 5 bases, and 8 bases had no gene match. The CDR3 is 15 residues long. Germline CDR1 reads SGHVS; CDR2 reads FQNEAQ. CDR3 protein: CASSTSSGTINEQFF. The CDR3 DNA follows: TGTGCCAGCAGCACTTCTAGCGGGACGATCAATGAGCAGTTCTTC.